Listed below are T cell receptor beta chains from one sample, sequenced in a study of OX40 agonist ivuxolimab in advanced cancers. Assay used: immunoSEQ multiplex PCR; TCRdb lists only in-frame clones, some missing. The sample holds roughly 110,000 clones, approximately 89% seen once. The specimen comprised CD4+ or CD8+ T cells sorted from blood, sampled in a trial of the OX40 agonist ivuxolimab. These receptors all come from an adult with an advanced solid tumor such as melanoma, head and neck, liver or kidney cancer. The CDR3 runs from the conserved cysteine through the conserved F or W. The order of the fields is J gene, V gene, clone size, D gene, CDR3 DNA, CDR3 protein. The D gene is left open where the match is weak. Only part of the rows carry a size: once, few, many, or a class if the clone is expanded.

>TRBJ2-7|TRBV6-5|.|.
TGTGCCAGCAGTTCCTTTGGGGGCGGGACCTACGAGCAGTACTTC
CASSSFGGGTYEQYF
>TRBJ1-3|TRBV11-2|.|TRBD1
TGTGCCAGCAGTCCCGACAGGGTCTCTGGAAACACCATATATTTT
CASSPDRVSGNTIYF
>TRBJ2-3|TRBV2|once|.
TGTGCCAGCAGAATCAGCACAGATACGCAGTATTTT
CASRISTDTQYF
>TRBJ2-1|TRBV10-3|.|.
TGTGCCATCAGTCGGGACCGGAGCTCCTACAATGAGCAGTTCTTC
CAISRDRSSYNEQFF
>TRBJ2-3|TRBV5-1|.|.
TGCGCCAGCAGCCCGGAGGGACCCTACACAGATACGCAGTATTTT
CASSPEGPYTDTQYF
>TRBJ1-1|TRBV13|.|.
TGTGCCAGCAGCTTAGAAAGGGGAAGGACTGAAGCTTTCTTT
CASSLERGRTEAFF
>TRBJ1-5|TRBV5-1|.|TRBD1
TGCGCCAGCAGCTTGACAGGGGAGAGGGATCAGCCCCAGCATTTT
CASSLTGERDQPQHF
>TRBJ1-1|TRBV5-5|.|TRBD1
TGTGCCGGGACAGGGGGAACGAACACTGAAGCTTTCTTT
CAGTGGTNTEAFF
>TRBJ1-2|TRBV18|few|.
TGTGCCAGCTCACGAGCAGGGCTTAACTATGGCTACACCTTC
CASSRAGLNYGYTF
>TRBJ2-3|TRBV5-1|.|TRBD1
TGCGCCAGCAGCATAACGGACAGGGCGAGCGATACGCAGTATTTT
CASSITDRASDTQYF
>TRBJ2-7|TRBV18|.|.
TGTGCCAGCTCACCCAGGGACTTTGGTGGCGAGCAGTACTTC
CASSPRDFGGEQYF
>TRBJ1-2|TRBV18|.|.
TGTGCCAGCTCACCGCAGGATTCGCTTAACTATGGCTACACCTTC
CASSPQDSLNYGYTF
>TRBJ1-2|TRBV5-1|.|.
TGCGCCAGCAGCTTGACCGGGACTAACTATGGCTACACCTTC
CASSLTGTNYGYTF
>TRBJ2-3|TRBV2|.|TRBD2
TGTGCCAGCTCGCCTAACGGGAGGGACACAGATACGCAGTATTTT
CASSPNGRDTDTQYF
>TRBJ1-3|TRBV9|.|.
TGTGCCAGCAGCGTAGAACAGGCGGGAAACACCATATATTTT
CASSVEQAGNTIYF
>TRBJ1-5|TRBV19|once|TRBD1
TGTGCCAGTAGTGGGGGGACAGGGTATATCCGAAGTAGCAATCAGCCCCAGCATTTT
CASSGGTGYIRSSNQPQHF
>TRBJ1-4|TRBV5-4|.|.
TGTGCCAGCAGCGAAGGGGGTTCGCGGGAAAAACTGTTTTTT
CASSEGGSREKLFF
>TRBJ1-1|TRBV6-5|.|TRBD1
TGTGCCAGCAGTTACGAATTGACAGGGTACACTGAAGCTTTCTTT
CASSYELTGYTEAFF
>TRBJ1-5|TRBV7-9|.|TRBD1
TGTGCCAGCAGCACTGGACAGGGAGGTCAGCCCCAGCATTTT
CASSTGQGGQPQHF
>TRBJ2-1|TRBV5-5|.|TRBD1
TGTGCCAGCAGCTCCTCCTGGACAGGGGGCTATTATGGGGGTTTCAATGAGCAGTTCTTC
CASSSSWTGGYYGGFNEQFF
>TRBJ2-2|TRBV7-9|.|TRBD2
TGTGCCAGCAGGCGACCGGGACTAGCGGGAGGGCTGAACACCGGGGAGCTGTTTTTT
CASRRPGLAGGLNTGELFF
>TRBJ1-3|TRBV5-8|.|TRBD1
TGTGCCAGCAGCCGAATGACAGGGGCTGGAAACACCATATATTTT
CASSRMTGAGNTIYF
>TRBJ2-5|TRBV4-3|once|TRBD2
TGCGCCAGCAGCCAGGACCCACTAGCGGCTGGGGAGCAGTACTTC
CASSQDPLAAGEQYF
>TRBJ2-5|TRBV6-1|.|.
TGTGCCAGCAGTGAAAAATCTGAGGGCAGATTCCAAGAGACCCAGTACTTC
CASSEKSEGRFQETQYF
>TRBJ2-7|TRBV19|.|.
TGTGCCAGTAGTATAACGGAAGCACGCTACGAGCAGTACTTC
CASSITEARYEQYF
>TRBJ2-2|TRBV5-4|.|TRBD2
TGTGCCAGCAGCTTGGGTAGGCGGGGGGCTAACACCGGGGAGCTGTTTTTT
CASSLGRRGANTGELFF
>TRBJ2-2|TRBV30|once|TRBD2
TGTGCCTGCCTGAGGCCGCTAGCGGGAGTCCTCCTCGCCAACACCGGGGAGCTGTTTTTT
CACLRPLAGVLLANTGELFF
>TRBJ1-5|TRBV2|.|TRBD1
TGTGCCAGCAGTCCCGGGACAGGGCGGCAGCCCCAGCATTTT
CASSPGTGRQPQHF
>TRBJ2-1|TRBV18|.|TRBD1
TGTGCCAGCTCACCAGGACAGGGGTTAATCATTGGTGAGCAGTTCTTC
CASSPGQGLIIGEQFF
>TRBJ2-1|TRBV28|.|.
TGTGCCAGCAGTGCTAGGGCAGATGAGCAGTTCTTC
CASSARADEQFF
>TRBJ2-2|TRBV27|.|.
TGTGCCAGCAGTTCCACGGGACTCAACACCGGGGAGCTGTTTTTT
CASSSTGLNTGELFF
>TRBJ2-3|TRBV5-6|.|.
TGTGCCAGCAGCGGATGGACAGATACGCAGTATTTT
CASSGWTDTQYF